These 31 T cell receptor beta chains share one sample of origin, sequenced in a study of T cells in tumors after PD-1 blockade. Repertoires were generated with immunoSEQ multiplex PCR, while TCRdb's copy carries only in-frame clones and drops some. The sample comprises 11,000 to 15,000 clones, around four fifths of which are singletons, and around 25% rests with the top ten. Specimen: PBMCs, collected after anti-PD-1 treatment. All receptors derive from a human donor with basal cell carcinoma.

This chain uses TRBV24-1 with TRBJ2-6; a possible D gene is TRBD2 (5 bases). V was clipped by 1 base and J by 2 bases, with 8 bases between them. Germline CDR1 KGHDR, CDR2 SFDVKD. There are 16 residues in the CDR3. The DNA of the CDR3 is TGTGCCACCAGTGATTTTAGAGGGACTGGGGCCAACGTCCTGACTTTC. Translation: CATSDFRGTGANVLTF.

Written as DNA, the CDR3 is TGTGCCAGCAGGAAGGGAGAGACCCAGTACTTC. Encoded protein: CASRKGETQYF. The chain uses TRBV28 and TRBJ2-5; D ambiguous. Between the trimmed V and J ends, which lost 6 bases and 4 bases, there was a span of 6 bases. Germline V CDR1 and CDR2: MDHEN, SYDVKM. The CDR3 runs 11 residues.

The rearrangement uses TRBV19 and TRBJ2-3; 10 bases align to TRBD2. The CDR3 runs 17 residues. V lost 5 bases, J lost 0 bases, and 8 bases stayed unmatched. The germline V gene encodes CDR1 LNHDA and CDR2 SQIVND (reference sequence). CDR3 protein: CASSVTLAGYSTDTQYF. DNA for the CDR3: TGTGCCAGTAGTGTGACACTAGCGGGGTATAGCACAGATACGCAGTATTTT.

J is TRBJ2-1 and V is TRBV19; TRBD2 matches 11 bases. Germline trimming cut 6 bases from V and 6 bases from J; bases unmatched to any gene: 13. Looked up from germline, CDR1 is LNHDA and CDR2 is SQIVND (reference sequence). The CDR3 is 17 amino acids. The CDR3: CASSGPPGTSGFNEQFF. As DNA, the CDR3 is TGTGCCAGTAGCGGCCCCCCCGGGACTAGCGGCTTCAATGAGCAGTTCTTC. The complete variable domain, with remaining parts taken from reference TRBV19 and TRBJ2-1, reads DGGITQSPKYLFRKEGQNVTLSCEQNLNHDAMYWYRQDPGQGLRLIYYSQIVNDFQKGDIAEGYSVSREKKESFPLTVTSAQKNPTAFYLCASSGPPGTSGFNEQFFGPGTRLTVL.

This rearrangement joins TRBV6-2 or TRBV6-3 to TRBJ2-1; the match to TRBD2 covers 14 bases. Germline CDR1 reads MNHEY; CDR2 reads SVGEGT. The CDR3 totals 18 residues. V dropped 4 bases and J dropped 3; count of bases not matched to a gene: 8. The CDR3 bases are TGTGCCAGCAGTTTCTGGACTAGCGGGGGGACTGGCTACAATGAGCAGTTCTTC. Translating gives CASSFWTSGGTGYNEQFF.

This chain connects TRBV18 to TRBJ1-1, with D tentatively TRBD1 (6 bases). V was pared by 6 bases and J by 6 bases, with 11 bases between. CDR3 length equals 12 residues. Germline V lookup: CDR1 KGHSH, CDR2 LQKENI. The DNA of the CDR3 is TGTGCCAGCTCGCAACAGGGTTCTGAAGCTTTCTTT. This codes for CASSQQGSEAFF.

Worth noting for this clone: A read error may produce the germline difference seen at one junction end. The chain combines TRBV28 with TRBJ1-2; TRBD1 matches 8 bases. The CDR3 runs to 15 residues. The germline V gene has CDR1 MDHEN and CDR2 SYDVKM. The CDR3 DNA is TGTGCCAGCAGATCCGACAGGGGCGCTGACTATGGCTACATCTTC. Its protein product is CASRSDRGADYGYIF.

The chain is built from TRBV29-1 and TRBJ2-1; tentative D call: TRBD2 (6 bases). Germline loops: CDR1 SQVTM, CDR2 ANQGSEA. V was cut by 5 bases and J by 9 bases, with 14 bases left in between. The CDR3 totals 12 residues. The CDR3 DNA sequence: TGCAGCGTTTTTTTCGGGCGGGGTGAGCAGTTCTTC. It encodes CSVFFGRGEQFF.

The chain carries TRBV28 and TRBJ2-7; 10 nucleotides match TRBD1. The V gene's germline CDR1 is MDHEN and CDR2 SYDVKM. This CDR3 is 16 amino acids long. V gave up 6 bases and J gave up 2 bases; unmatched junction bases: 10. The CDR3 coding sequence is TGTGCCAGCAGCCCCTGGCAGGGACAGGGGACCTACGAGCAGTACTTC. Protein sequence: CASSPWQGQGTYEQYF.

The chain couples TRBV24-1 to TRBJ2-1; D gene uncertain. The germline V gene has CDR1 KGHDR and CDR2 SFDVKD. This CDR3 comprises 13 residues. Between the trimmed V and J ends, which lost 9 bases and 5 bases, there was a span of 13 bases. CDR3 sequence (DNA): TGTGCCACCTCGGCCAGGAATAACAATGAGCAGTTCTTC. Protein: CATSARNNNEQFF.

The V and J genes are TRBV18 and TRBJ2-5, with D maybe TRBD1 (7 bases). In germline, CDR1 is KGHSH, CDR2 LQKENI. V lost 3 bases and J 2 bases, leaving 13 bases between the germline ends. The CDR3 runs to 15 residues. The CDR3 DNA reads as TGTGCCAGCTCACCTAACCAGGGGGGACAAGAGACCCAGTACTTC. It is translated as CASSPNQGGQETQYF.

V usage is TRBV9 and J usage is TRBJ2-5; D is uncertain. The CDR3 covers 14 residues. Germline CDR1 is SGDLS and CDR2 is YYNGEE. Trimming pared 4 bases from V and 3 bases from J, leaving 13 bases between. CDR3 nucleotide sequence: TGTGCCAGCAGCTTCGGACCCGGCGAAGAGACCCAGTACTTC. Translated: CASSFGPGEETQYF. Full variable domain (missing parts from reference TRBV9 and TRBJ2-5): DSGVTQTPKHLITATGQRVTLRCSPRSGDLSVYWYQQSLDQGLQFLIQYYNGEERAKGNILERFSAQQFPDLHSELNLSSLELGDSALYFCASSFGPGEETQYFGPGTRLLVL.

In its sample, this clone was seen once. For the CDR3, the DNA is TGTGCCAGCAGCTTAGCAGGGCACGGGGCCAACGTCCTGACTTTC. Protein product: CASSLAGHGANVLTF. This chain joins TRBV7-9 and TRBJ2-6; no clear D gene. The ends were cut back, 0 bases at V and 4 bases at J, with 7 bases in the middle. CDR3 length: 15 amino acids. Germline CDR1 SEHNR, CDR2 FQNEAQ (reference sequence).

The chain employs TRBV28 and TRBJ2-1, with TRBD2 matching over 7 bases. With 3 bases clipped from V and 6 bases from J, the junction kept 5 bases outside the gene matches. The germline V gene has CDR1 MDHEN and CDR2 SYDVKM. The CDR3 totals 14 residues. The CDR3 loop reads CASSFAGVPNEQFF. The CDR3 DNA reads TGTGCCAGCAGTTTCGCGGGAGTACCCAATGAGCAGTTCTTC. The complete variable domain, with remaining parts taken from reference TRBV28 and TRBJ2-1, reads DVKVTQSSRYLVKRTGEKVFLECVQDMDHENMFWYRQDPGLGLRLIYFSYDVKMKEKGDIPEGYSVSREKKERFSLILESASTNQTSMYLCASSFAGVPNEQFFGPGTRLTVL.

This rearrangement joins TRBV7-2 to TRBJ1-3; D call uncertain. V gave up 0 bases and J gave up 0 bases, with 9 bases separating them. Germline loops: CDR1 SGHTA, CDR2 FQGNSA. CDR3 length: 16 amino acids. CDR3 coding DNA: TGTGCCAGCAGCTTAGCCATTCGGACCTCTGGAAACACCATATATTTT. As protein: CASSLAIRTSGNTIYF.

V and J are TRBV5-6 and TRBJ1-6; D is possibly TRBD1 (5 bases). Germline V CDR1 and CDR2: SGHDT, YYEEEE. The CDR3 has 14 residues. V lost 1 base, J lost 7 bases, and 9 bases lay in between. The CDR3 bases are TGTGCCAGCAGCTTGCAGGGCCGAAATTCACCCCTCCACTTT. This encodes CASSLQGRNSPLHF.

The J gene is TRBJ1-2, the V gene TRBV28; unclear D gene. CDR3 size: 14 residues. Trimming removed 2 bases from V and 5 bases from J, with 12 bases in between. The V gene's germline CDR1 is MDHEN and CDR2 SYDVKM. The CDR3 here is CASSLEDQRYGYTF. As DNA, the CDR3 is TGTGCCAGCAGTTTAGAGGACCAGCGGTATGGCTACACCTTC.

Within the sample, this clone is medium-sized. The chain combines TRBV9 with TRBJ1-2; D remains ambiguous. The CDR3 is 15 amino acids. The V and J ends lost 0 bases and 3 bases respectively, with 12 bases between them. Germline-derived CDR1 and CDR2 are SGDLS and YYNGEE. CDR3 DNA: TGTGCCAGCAGCGTAGAGGATTATCCCCACTATGGCTACACCTTC. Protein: CASSVEDYPHYGYTF.

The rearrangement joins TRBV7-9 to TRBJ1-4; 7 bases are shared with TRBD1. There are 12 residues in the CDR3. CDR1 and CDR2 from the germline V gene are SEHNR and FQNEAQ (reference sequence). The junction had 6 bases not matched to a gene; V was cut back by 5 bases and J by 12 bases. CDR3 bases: TGTGCCAGCAGCCCAGGGACAGCACAACTGTTTTTT. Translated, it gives CASSPGTAQLFF.

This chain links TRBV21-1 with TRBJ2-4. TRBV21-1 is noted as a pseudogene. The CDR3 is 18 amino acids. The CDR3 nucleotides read TGTGCCAGCAGCAAAGGGTACGGGTCCTCGGGACCTGAAAACATTCAGTACTTC. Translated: CASSKGYGSSGPENIQYF.

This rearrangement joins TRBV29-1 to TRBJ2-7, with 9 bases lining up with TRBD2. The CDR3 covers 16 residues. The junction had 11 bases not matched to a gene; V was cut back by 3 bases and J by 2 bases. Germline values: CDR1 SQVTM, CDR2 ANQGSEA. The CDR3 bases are TGCAGCGTTGAGGGGTTCGGGCTAGCGGGAACCTACGAGCAGTACTTC. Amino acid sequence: CSVEGFGLAGTYEQYF.

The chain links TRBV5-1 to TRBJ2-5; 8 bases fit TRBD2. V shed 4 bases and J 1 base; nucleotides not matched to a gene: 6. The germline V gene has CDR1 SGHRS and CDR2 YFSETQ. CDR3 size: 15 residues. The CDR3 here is CASSPAGGLQETQYF. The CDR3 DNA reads TGCGCCAGCAGCCCCGCGGGGGGACTCCAAGAGACCCAGTACTTC.

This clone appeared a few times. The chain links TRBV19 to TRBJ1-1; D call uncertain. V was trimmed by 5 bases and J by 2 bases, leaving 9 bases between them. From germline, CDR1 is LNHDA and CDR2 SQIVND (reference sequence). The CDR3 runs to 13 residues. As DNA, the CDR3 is TGTGCCAGTAGTCTTTCCGAAAACACTGAAGCTTTCTTT. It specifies CASSLSENTEAFF.

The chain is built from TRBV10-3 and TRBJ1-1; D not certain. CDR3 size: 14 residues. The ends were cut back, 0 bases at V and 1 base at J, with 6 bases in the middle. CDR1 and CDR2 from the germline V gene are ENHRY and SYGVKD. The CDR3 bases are TGTGCCATCAGTGAGTCTGGAGAGAACACTGAAGCTTTCTTT. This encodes CAISESGENTEAFF.

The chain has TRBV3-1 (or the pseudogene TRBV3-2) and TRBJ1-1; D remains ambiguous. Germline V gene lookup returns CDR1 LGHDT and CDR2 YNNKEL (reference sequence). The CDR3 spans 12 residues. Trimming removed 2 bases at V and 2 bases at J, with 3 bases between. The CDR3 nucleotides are TGTGCCAGCAGCCAACTTAACACTGAAGCTTTCTTT. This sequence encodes CASSQLNTEAFF.

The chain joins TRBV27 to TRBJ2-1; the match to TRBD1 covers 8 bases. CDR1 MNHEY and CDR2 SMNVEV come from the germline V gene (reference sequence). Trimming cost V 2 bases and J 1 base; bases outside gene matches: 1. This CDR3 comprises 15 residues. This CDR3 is CASSLGQGSYNEQFF. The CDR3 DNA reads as TGTGCCAGCAGTTTAGGACAGGGATCCTACAATGAGCAGTTCTTC.

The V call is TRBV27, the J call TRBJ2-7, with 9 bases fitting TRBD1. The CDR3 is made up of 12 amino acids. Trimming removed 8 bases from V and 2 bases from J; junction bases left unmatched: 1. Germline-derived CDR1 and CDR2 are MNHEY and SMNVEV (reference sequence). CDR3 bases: TGTGCCAGCCGGACAGGGGCCTACGAGCAGTACTTC. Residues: CASRTGAYEQYF.

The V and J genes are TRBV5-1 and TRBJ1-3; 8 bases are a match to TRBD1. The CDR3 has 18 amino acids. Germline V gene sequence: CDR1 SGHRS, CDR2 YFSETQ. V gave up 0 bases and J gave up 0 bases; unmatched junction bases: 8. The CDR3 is CASSLEATGAISGNTIYF. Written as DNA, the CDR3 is TGCGCCAGCAGCTTGGAGGCGACAGGGGCAATCTCTGGAAACACCATATATTTT.

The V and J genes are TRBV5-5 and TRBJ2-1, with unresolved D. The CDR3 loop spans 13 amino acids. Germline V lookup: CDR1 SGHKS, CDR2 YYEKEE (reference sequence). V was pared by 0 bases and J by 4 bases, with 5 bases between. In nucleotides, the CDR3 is TGTGCCAGCAGCTTGGTCCTTTACAATGAGCAGTTCTTC. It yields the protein CASSLVLYNEQFF.

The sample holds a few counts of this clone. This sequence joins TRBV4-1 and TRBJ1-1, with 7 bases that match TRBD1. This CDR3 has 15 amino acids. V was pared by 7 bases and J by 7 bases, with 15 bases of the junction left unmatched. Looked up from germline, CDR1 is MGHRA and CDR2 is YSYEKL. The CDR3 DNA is TGCGCCAGCACTCAAGGGGGAACAGGGGCTTTTGAAGCTTTCTTT. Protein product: CASTQGGTGAFEAFF.

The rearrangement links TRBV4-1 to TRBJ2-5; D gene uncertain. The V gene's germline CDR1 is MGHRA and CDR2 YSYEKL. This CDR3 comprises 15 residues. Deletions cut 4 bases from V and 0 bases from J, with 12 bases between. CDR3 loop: CASSPLVGYQETQYF. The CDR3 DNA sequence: TGCGCCAGCAGCCCCCTGGTTGGGTACCAAGAGACCCAGTACTTC.